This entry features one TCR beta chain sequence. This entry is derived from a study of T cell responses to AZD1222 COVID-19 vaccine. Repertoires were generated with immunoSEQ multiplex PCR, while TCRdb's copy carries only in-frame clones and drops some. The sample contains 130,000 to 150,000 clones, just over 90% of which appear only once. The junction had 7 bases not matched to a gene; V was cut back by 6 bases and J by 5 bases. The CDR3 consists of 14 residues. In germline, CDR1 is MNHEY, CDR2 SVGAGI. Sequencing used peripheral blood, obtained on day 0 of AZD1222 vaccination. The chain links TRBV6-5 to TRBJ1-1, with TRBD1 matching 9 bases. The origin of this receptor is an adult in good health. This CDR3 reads CASRFDRGSTEAFF. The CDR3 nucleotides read TGTGCCAGCAGATTCGACAGGGGGAGTACTGAAGCTTTCTTT.